This paragraph reports one T cell receptor (beta chain). Profiled with immunoSEQ multiplex PCR; TCRdb holds only in-frame clones, not every one. The sample carries roughly 120,000 clones, 93% recorded once. These data belong to a study of control samples from healthy donors and cancer patients. The CDR3 runs to 18 residues. Deletions cut 0 bases from V and 2 bases from J, with 17 bases between. Germline V gene lookup returns CDR1 GTSNPN and CDR2 SVGIG (reference sequence). This chain links TRBV30 with TRBJ1-6; no clear D. This TCR was sampled from a middle-aged man with head and neck cancer. Material for sequencing was PBMCs. The CDR3 loop is CAWSVYLPGGTYNSPLHF. CDR3 nucleotides: TGTGCCTGGAGTGTATACCTCCCGGGAGGGACCTATAATTCACCCCTCCACTTT.